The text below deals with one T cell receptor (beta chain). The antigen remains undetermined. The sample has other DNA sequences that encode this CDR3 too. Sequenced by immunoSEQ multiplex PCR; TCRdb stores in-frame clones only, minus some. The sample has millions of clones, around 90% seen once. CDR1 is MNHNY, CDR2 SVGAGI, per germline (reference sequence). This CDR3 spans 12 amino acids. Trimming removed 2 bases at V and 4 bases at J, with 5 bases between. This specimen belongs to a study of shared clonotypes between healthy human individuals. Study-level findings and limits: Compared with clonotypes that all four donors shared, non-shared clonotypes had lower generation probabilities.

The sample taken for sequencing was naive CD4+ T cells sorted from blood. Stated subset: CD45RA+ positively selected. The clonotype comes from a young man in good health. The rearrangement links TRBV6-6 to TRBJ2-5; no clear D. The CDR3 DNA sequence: TGTGCCAGCAGTTACCCAAGAGAGACCCAGTACTTC. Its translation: CASSYPRETQYF.